The 13 T cell receptor beta chains reported below all come from one sample, sequenced in a study of blood T cell repertoires in COVID-19. Generated by immunoSEQ multiplex PCR, the TCRdb table keeps only in-frame clones and is missing some. The repertoire holds 90,000 to 100,000 clones, with roughly 84% as singletons. The sample comprised peripheral blood. The source is a man between 65 and 79 years old with active or convalescent COVID-19.

The chain carries TRBV2 and TRBJ2-1; TRBD2 aligns across 7 bases. The CDR3 is made up of 14 amino acids. Germline CDR1 reads SNHLY; CDR2 reads FYNNEI. The V and J ends lost 5 bases and 6 bases, in that order; junction bases with no gene match: 7. This CDR3 is CASSLQLARNEQFF. DNA for the CDR3: TGTGCCAGCAGTCTTCAACTAGCGCGCAATGAGCAGTTCTTC.

The chain is built from TRBV7-9 and TRBJ1-4; no reliable D call. The CDR3 extends over 14 amino acids. Trimming took off 5 bases at V and 4 bases at J, with 11 bases between the two ends. Germline CDR1 is SEHNR and CDR2 is FQNEAQ (reference sequence). This CDR3 is CASSPSGFNEKLFF. The DNA for the CDR3 is TGTGCCAGCAGCCCCTCGGGTTTTAATGAAAAACTGTTTTTT.

The rearrangement links TRBV21-1 to TRBJ1-1; the table gives TRBD1 as D, unverified against the DNA. TRBV21-1 is reported as a pseudogene. The CDR3 contains 17 residues. In nucleotides, the CDR3 is TGTGCCAGCAGCACTACCTGGACAGTTTGGGAGAACACTGAAGCTTTCTTT. Its protein product is CASSTTWTVWENTEAFF.

The CDR3 loop reads CASSLASGASYEQYF. Written as DNA, the CDR3 is TGCGCCAGCAGCTTGGCCAGCGGGGCTAGCTACGAGCAGTACTTC. The V gene is TRBV5-1, the J gene TRBJ2-7; TRBD2 matches at 7 bases. Germline CDR1 is SGHRS and CDR2 is YFSETQ. There are 15 residues in the CDR3. J was trimmed by 3 bases and V by 0 bases; bases with no gene match: 6.

The count of this clone is one. The chain couples TRBV28 to TRBJ2-3, with 12 bases matching TRBD2. Germline CDR1 reads MDHEN; CDR2 reads SYDVKM. CDR3 length: 16 residues. The junction had 8 bases not matched to a gene; V was cut back by 8 bases and J by 2 bases. The chain's CDR3 is CASGLAGGLVTDTQYF. Written as DNA, the CDR3 is TGTGCCAGCGGCCTAGCGGGGGGGCTCGTCACAGATACGCAGTATTTT.

This chain uses TRBV7-9 with TRBJ2-7; 8 bases align to TRBD1. The CDR3 spans 15 residues. The germline V gene encodes CDR1 SEHNR and CDR2 FQNEAQ (reference sequence). Germline trimming cut 6 bases from V and 1 base from J; bases unmatched to any gene: 8. The DNA for the CDR3 is TGTGCCAGCAGTCCCCGGACAGGGCAATCCTACGAGCAGTACTTC. This sequence encodes CASSPRTGQSYEQYF.

CDR3 amino acids: CASRNSGGLQETQYF. CDR3 nucleotide sequence: TGTGCCAGCAGAAATAGCGGGGGATTACAAGAGACCCAGTACTTC. The V and J genes are TRBV6-5 and TRBJ2-5; 9 bases line up with TRBD2. Unmatched junction bases numbered 7, after V lost 6 bases and J lost 2 bases. Germline CDR1 and CDR2: MNHEY and SVGAGI. The CDR3 has 15 amino acids.

V usage is TRBV28 and J usage is TRBJ1-1, with a weak D call TRBD1 (6 bases). Trimming removed 8 bases at V and 5 bases at J, with 24 bases between. There are 16 residues in the CDR3. Germline values: CDR1 MDHEN, CDR2 SYDVKM. Written as DNA, the CDR3 is TGTGCCAGCCAGCCCTCCAGGGGCAGGGTAGAGACTGAAGCTTTCTTT. It yields the protein CASQPSRGRVETEAFF.

The genes are TRBV4-1 and TRBJ1-2; D gene uncertain. The V end was cut by 4 bases, the J end by 2 bases, with 8 bases between. In germline, CDR1 is MGHRA, CDR2 YSYEKL. This CDR3 is built from 13 residues. Here the CDR3 reads CASSPGLNYGYTF. The CDR3 bases are TGCGCCAGCAGCCCCGGGTTGAACTATGGCTACACCTTC.

This chain joins TRBV19 and TRBJ1-1; no reliable D call. From germline, CDR1 is LNHDA and CDR2 SQIVND (reference sequence). CDR3 length: 15 residues. Trimming pared 7 bases from V and 1 base from J, leaving 16 bases between. The CDR3 here is CASTLRAQGNTEAFF. The CDR3 DNA sequence: TGTGCCAGTACCCTGCGGGCGCAAGGGAACACTGAAGCTTTCTTT.

This chain links TRBV5-1 with TRBJ2-5; D ambiguous. This CDR3 contains 13 residues. Trimming stripped 1 base from V and 2 bases from J, with 6 bases between. Germline V gene sequence: CDR1 SGHRS, CDR2 YFSETQ. The CDR3 reads CASSLTQQETQYF. CDR3 nucleotide sequence: TGCGCCAGCAGCTTGACACAGCAAGAGACCCAGTACTTC.

This chain connects TRBV6-5 to TRBJ1-6; TRBD1 aligns across 7 bases. Trimming removed 6 bases from V and 9 bases from J; junction bases left unmatched: 8. The CDR3 length is 14 residues. Germline assignment: CDR1 MNHEY and CDR2 SVGAGI. The CDR3 bases are TGTGCCAGCAGGAGAGACAGGGTCGGTTCACCCCTCCACTTT. Amino acid sequence: CASRRDRVGSPLHF.

The rearrangement joins TRBV28 to TRBJ2-1; the match to TRBD2 covers 8 bases. CDR1 MDHEN and CDR2 SYDVKM come from the germline V gene. This CDR3 contains 14 residues. V shed 6 bases and J 8 bases; nucleotides not matched to a gene: 9. CDR3 loop: CASSSPGGPDEQFF. In DNA form, the CDR3 reads TGTGCCAGCAGCTCCCCGGGGGGGCCTGATGAGCAGTTCTTC.